Included here is one TCR beta chain sequence, with context. The cohort comprised adults aged roughly 18 to 95 years residing in approximately 22 US areas. V was clipped by 3 bases and J by 0 bases, with 6 bases between them. CDR1 is MNHNS and CDR2 is SASEGT in the germline V gene. The length of the CDR3 is 15 residues. The repertoire was sequenced with immunoSEQ multiplex PCR; TCRdb's copy has only in-frame clones and lacks some. The repertoire holds about 220,000 clones, roughly 90% seen once, with more than 12% in the top ten. The data were taken from a study of blood T cell repertoires in COVID-19.

This clonotype was obtained from a man younger than 45 who had been exposed to COVID-19. Sample: PBMCs or T cells enriched from blood (not recorded which). This rearrangement joins TRBV6-1 to TRBJ2-6; no firm D call. Here the CDR3 reads CASSDDISGANVLTF. CDR3 nucleotides: TGTGCCAGCAGTGATGACATCTCTGGGGCCAACGTCCTGACTTTC.